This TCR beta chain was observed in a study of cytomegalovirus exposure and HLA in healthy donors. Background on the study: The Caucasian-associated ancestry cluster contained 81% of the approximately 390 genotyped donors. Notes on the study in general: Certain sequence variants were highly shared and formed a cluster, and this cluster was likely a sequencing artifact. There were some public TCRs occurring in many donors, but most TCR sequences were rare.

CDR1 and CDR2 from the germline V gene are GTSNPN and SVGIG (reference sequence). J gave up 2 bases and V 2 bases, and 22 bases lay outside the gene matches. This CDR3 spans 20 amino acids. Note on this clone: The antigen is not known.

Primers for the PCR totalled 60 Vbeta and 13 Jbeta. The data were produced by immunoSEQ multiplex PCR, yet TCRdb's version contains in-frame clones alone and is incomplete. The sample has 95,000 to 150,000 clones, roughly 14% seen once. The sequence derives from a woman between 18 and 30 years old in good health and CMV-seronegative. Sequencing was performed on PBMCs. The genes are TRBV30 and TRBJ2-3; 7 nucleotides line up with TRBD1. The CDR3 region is CAWSSTDREQIRSITDTQYF. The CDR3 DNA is TGTGCCTGGAGTTCGACCGACAGGGAGCAGATCCGGTCGATCACAGATACGCAGTATTTT.